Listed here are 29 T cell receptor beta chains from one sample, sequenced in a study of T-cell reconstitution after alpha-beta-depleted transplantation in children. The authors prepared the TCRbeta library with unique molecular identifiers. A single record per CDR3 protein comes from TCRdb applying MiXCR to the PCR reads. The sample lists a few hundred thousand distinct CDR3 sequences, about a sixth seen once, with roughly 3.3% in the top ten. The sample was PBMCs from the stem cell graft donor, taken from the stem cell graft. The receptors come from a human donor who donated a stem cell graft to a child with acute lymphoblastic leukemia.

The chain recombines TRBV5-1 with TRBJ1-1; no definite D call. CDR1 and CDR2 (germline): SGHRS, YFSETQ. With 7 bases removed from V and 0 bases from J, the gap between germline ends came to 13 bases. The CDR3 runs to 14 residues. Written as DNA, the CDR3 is TGCGCCAGCCACGCTTTGGCCATGAACACTGAAGCTTTCTTT. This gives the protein CASHALAMNTEAFF.

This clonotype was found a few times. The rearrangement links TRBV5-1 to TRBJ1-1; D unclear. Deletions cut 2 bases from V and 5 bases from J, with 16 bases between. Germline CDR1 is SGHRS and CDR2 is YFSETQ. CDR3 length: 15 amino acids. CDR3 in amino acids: CASSFGMYSGTEAFF. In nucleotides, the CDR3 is TGCGCCAGCAGCTTTGGGATGTATTCGGGGACTGAAGCTTTCTTT. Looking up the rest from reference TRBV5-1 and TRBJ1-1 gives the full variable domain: KAGVTQTPRYLIKTRGQQVTLSCSPISGHRSVSWYQQTPGQGLQFLFEYFSETQRNKGNFPGRFSGRQFSNSRSEMNVSTLELGDSALYLCASSFGMYSGTEAFFGQGTRLTVV.

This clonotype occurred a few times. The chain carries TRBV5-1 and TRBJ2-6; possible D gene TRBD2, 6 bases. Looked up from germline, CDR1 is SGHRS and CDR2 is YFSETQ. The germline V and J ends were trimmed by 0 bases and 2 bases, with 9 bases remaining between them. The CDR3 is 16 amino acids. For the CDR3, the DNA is TGCGCCAGCAGCTTGGAGGCTAGCGCTGGGGCCAACGTCCTGACTTTC. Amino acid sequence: CASSLEASAGANVLTF.

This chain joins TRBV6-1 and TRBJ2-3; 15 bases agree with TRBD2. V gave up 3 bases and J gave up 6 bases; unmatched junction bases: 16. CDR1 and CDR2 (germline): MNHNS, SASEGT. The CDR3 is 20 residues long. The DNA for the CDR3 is TGTGCCAGCAGTGAGGGTCCAGTGGGACTAGCGGGAGGCTTGAGGGATACGCAGTATTTT. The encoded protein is CASSEGPVGLAGGLRDTQYF.

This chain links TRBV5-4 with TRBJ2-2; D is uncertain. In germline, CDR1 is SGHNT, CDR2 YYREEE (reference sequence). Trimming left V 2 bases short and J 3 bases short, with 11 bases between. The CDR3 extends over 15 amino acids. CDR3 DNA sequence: TGTGCCAGCAGCTTAGACCCTACCTACACCGGGGAGCTGTTTTTT. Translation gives CASSLDPTYTGELFF.

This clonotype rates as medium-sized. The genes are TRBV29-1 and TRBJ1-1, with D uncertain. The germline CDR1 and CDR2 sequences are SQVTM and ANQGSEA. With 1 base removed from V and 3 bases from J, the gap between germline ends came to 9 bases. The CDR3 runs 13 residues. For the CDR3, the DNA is TGCAGCGTTGAAGGGGCAGACTACACTGAAGCTTTCTTT. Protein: CSVEGADYTEAFF.

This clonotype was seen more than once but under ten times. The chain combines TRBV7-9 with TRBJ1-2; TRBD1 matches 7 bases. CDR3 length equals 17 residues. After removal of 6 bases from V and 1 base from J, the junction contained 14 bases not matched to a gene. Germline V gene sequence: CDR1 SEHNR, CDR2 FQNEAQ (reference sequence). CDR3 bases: TGTGCCAGCAGTTCCCAGGAATACACAGGGGTTAACTATGGCTACACCTTC. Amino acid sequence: CASSSQEYTGVNYGYTF.

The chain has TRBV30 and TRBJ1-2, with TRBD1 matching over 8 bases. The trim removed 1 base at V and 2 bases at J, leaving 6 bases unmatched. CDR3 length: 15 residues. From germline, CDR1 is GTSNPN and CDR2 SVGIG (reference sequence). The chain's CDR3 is CAWSGTGQENYGYTF. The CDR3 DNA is TGTGCCTGGAGTGGGACAGGGCAAGAGAACTATGGCTACACCTTC.

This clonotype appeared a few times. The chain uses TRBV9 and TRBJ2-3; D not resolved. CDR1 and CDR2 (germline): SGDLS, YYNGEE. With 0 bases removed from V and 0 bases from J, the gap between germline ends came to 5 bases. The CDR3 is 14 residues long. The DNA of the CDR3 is TGTGCCAGCAGCGTAGATTCTAGCACAGATACGCAGTATTTT. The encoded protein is CASSVDSSTDTQYF.

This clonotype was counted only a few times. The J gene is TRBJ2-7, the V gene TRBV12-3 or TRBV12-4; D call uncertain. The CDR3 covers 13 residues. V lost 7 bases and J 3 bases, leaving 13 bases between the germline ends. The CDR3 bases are TGTGCCAGCACCCCTACGGACGGCTACGAGCAGTACTTC. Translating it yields CASTPTDGYEQYF.

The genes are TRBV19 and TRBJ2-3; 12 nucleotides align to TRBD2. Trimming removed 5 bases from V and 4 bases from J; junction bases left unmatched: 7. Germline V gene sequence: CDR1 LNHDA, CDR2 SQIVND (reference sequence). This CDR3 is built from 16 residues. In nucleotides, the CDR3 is TGTGCCAGTAGTCAACTAGCGGGAGGCGGCGCAGATACGCAGTATTTT. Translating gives CASSQLAGGGADTQYF.

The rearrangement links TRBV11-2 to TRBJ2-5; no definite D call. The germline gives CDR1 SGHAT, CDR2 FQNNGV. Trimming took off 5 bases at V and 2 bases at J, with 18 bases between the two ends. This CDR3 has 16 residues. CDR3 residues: CASSPPGKVPQETQYF. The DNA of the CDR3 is TGTGCCAGCAGCCCGCCTGGGAAAGTCCCGCAAGAGACCCAGTACTTC. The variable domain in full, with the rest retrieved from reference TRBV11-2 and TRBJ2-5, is EAGVAQSPRYKIIEKRQSVAFWCNPISGHATLYWYQQILGQGPKLLIQFQNNGVVDDSQLPKDRFSAERLKGVDSTLKIQPAKLEDSAVYLCASSPPGKVPQETQYFGPGTRLLVL.

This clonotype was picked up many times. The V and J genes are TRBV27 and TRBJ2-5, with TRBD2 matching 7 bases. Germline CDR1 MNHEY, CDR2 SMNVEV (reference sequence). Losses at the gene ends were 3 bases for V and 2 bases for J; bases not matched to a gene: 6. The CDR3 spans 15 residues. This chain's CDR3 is CASSFEGGPQETQYF. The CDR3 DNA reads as TGTGCCAGCAGTTTCGAGGGAGGGCCACAAGAGACCCAGTACTTC.

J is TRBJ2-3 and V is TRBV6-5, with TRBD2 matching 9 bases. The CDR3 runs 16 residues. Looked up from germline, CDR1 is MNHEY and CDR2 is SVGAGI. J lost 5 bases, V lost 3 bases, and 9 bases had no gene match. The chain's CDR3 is CASSYYGGRARDTQYF. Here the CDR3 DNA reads TGTGCCAGCAGTTATTACGGCGGGAGGGCCAGAGATACGCAGTATTTT.

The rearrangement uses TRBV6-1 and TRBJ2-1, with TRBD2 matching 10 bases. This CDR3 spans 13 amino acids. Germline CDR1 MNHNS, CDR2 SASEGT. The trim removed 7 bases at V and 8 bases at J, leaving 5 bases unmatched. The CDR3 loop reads CASTAGGWDEQFF. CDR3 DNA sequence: TGTGCCAGCACAGCGGGAGGGTGGGATGAGCAGTTCTTC.

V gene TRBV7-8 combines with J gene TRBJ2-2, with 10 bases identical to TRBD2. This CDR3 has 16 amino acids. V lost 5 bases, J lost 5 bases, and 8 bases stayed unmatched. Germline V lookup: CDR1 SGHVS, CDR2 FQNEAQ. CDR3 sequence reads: CASSHGLAASTGELFF. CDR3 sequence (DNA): TGTGCCAGCAGCCATGGACTAGCGGCTAGTACCGGGGAGCTGTTTTTT.

The chain's CDR3 is CSARMGGGETQYF. The DNA of the CDR3 is TGCAGTGCTAGAATGGGGGGCGGAGAGACCCAGTACTTC. The chain is built from TRBV20-1 and TRBJ2-5; D may match TRBD1 or TRBD2 (6 bases each). Germline loops: CDR1 DFQATT, CDR2 SNEGSKA (reference sequence). Trimming removed 2 bases from V and 4 bases from J, with 11 bases in between. The CDR3 length is 13 residues.

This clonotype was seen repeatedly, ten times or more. CDR3 nucleotides: TGTGCCAGCAGTGAAGCGGGGGGCTCCTACAATGAGCAGTTCTTC. Translated: CASSEAGGSYNEQFF. The chain is built from TRBV6-4 and TRBJ2-1, with 9 bases that match TRBD2. Trimming at V came to 3 bases and at J to 0 bases, leaving 0 bases not matched to a gene. The CDR3 consists of 15 residues. CDR1 is MRHNA, CDR2 SNTAGT, per germline.

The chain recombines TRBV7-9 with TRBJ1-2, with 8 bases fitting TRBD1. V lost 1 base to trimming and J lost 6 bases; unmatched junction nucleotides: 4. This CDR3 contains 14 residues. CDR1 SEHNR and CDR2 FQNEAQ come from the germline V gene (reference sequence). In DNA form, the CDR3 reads TGTGCCAGCAGCTTAGTGGCAGGGGGCAATGGCTACACCTTC. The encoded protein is CASSLVAGGNGYTF. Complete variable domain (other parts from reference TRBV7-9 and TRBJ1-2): DTGVSQNPRHKITKRGQNVTFRCDPISEHNRLYWYRQTLGQGPEFLTYFQNEAQLEKSRLLSDRFSAERPKGSFSTLEIQRTEQGDSAMYLCASSLVAGGNGYTFGSGTRLTVV.

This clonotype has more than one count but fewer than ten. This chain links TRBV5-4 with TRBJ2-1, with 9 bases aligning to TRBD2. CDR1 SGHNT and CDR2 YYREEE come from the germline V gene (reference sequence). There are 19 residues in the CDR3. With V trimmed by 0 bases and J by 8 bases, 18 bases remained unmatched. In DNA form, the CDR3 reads TGTGCCAGCAGCTTGGTCGGTTTAGCGGGAGAACCTAGGGGCGATGAGCAGTTCTTC. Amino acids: CASSLVGLAGEPRGDEQFF.

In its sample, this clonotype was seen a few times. CDR3 sequence: CASSHKLEMYGYTF. CDR3 coding DNA: TGTGCCAGCAGCCACAAACTAGAAATGTATGGCTACACCTTC. V is TRBV3-1 and J is TRBJ1-2; D gene ambiguous. Trimming removed 3 bases from V and 5 bases from J, with 13 bases in between. Germline CDR1 LGHDT, CDR2 YNNKEL (reference sequence). There are 14 residues in the CDR3. Variable domain in full (rest from reference TRBV3-1 and TRBJ1-2): DTAVSQTPKYLVTQMGNDKSIKCEQNLGHDTMYWYKQDSKKFLKIMFSYNNKELIINETVPNRFSPKSPDKAHLNLHINSLELGDSAVYFCASSHKLEMYGYTFGSGTRLTVV.

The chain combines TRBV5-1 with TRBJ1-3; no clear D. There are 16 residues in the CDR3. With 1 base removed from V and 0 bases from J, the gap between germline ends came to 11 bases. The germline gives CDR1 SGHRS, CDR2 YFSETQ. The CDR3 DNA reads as TGCGCCAGCAGCTTGCAGTCGGGAAGCTCTGGAAACACCATATATTTT. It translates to CASSLQSGSSGNTIYF.

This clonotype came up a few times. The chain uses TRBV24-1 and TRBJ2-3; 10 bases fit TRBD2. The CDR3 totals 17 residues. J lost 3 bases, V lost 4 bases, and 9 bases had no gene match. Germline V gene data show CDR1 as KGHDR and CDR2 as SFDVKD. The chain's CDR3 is CATSEQPAGGRTDTQYF. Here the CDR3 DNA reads TGTGCCACCAGTGAGCAGCCAGCGGGAGGGAGGACAGATACGCAGTATTTT.

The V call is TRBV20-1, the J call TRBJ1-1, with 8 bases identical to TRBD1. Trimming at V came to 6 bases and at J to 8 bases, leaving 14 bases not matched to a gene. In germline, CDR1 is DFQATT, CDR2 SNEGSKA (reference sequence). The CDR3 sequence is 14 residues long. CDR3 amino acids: CSAQPDRGRLEAFF. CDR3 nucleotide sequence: TGCAGTGCCCAGCCTGACAGGGGCCGCTTAGAAGCTTTCTTT.

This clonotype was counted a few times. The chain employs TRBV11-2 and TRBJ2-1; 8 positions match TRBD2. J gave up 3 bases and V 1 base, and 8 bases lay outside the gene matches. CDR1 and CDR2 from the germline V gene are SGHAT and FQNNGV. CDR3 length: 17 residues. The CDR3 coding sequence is TGTGCCAGCAGCTTAGGAGGTTTAGCGGGGAACTACAATGAGCAGTTCTTC. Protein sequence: CASSLGGLAGNYNEQFF. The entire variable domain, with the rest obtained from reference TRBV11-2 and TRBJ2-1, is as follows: EAGVAQSPRYKIIEKRQSVAFWCNPISGHATLYWYQQILGQGPKLLIQFQNNGVVDDSQLPKDRFSAERLKGVDSTLKIQPAKLEDSAVYLCASSLGGLAGNYNEQFFGPGTRLTVL.

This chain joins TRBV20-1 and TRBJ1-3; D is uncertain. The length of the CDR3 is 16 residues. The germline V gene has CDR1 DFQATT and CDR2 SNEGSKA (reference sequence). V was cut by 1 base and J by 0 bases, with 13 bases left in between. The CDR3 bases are TGCAGTGCTAGAGGTCAAGGATCTCACTCTGGAAACACCATATATTTT. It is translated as CSARGQGSHSGNTIYF.

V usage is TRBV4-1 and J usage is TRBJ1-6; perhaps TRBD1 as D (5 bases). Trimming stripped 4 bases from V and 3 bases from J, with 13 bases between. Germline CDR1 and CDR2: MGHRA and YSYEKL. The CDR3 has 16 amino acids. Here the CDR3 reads CASSRVEQVYNSPLHF. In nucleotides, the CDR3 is TGCGCCAGCAGCCGGGTCGAACAGGTCTATAATTCACCCCTCCACTTT.

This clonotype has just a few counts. CDR3 DNA: TGCAGTGCCTTCCGGACTAGCGGGAGGCCCTACGAGCAGTACTTC. It yields the protein CSAFRTSGRPYEQYF. V usage is TRBV20-1 and J usage is TRBJ2-7; TRBD2 matches at 14 bases. From germline, CDR1 is DFQATT and CDR2 SNEGSKA (reference sequence). V shed 6 bases and J 2 bases; nucleotides not matched to a gene: 6. This CDR3 has 15 amino acids.

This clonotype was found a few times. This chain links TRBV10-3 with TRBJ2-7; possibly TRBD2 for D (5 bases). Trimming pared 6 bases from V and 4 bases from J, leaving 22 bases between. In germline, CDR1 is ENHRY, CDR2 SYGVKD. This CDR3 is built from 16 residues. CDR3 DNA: TGTGCCATCAGCGAGGGAGTGGGCCAAATGACTTACGAGCAGTACTTC. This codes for CAISEGVGQMTYEQYF.